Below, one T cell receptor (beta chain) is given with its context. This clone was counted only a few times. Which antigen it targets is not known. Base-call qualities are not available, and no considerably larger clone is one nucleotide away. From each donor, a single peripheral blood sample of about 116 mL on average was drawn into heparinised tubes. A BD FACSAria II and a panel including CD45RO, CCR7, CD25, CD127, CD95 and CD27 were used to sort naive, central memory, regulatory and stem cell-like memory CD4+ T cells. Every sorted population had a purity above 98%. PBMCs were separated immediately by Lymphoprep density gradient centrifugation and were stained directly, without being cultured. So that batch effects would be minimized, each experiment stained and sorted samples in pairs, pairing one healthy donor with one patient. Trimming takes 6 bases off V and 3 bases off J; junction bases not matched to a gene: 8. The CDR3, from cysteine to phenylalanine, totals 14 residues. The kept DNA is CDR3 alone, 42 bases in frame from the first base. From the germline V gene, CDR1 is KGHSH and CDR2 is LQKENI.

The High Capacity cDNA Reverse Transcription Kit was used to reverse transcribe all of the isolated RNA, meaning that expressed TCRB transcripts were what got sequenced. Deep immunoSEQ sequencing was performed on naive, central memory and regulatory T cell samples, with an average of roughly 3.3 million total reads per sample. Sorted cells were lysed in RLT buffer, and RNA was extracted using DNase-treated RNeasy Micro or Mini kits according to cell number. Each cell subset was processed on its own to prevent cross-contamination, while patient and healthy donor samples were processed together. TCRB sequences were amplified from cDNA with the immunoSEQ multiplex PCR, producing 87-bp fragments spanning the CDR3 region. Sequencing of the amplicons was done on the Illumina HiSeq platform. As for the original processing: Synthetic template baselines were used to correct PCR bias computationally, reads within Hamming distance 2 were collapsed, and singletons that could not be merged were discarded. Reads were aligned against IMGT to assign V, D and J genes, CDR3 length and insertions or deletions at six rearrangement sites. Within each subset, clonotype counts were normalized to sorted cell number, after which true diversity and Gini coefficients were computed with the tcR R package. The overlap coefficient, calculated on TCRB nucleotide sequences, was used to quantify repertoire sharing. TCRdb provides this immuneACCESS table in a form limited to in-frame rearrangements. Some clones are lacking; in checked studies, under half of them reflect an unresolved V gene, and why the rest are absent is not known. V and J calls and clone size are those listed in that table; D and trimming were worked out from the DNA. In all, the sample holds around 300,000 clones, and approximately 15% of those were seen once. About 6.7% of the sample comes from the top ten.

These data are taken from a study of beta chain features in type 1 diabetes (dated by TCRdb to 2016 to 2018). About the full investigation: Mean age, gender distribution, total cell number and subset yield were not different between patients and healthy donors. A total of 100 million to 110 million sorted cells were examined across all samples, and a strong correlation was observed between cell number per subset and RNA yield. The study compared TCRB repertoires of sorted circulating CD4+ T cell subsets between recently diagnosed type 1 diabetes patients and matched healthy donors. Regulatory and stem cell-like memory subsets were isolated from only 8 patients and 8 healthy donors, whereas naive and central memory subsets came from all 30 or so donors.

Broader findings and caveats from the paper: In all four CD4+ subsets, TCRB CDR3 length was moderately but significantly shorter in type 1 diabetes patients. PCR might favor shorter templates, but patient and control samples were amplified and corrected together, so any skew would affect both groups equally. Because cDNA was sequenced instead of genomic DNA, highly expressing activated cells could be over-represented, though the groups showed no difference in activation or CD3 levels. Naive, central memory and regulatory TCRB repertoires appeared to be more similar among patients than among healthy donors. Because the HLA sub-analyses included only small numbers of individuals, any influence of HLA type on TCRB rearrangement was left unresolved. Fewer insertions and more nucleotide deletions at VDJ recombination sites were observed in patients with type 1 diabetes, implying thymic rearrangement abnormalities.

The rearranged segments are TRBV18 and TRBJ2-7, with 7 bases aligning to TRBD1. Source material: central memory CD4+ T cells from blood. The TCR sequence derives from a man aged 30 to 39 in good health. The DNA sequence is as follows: TGTGCCAGCTCCCCTGAGACAGGGAGCTACGAGCAGTACTTC. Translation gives CASSPETGSYEQYF.